The rows below give T cell receptor beta chains drawn from one sample of a study of blood T cell repertoires in COVID-19. Here immunoSEQ multiplex PCR was the method, and the copy in TCRdb shows in-frame clones only, minus some. Among some 300,000 clones, roughly 86% were seen once, and the ten largest hold 2.5% to 3%. Sequenced input: PBMCs or T cells enriched from blood (not recorded which). Source of these receptors: a woman aged 45-60 years who had been exposed to COVID-19. CDR3s include the opening cysteine and the closing phenylalanine or tryptophan. Fields, in order: J gene, D gene, clone size, V gene, CDR3 protein, CDR3 DNA. D genes are given only for firm matches. Clone size, where shown, is once, few, many, or a class for clones that have expanded.

TRBJ2-7 . . TRBV5-1 CASRVGSTYEQYF TGCGCCAGCAGGGTGGGCAGTACCTACGAGCAGTACTTC
TRBJ1-2 . once TRBV20-1 CSARGGNGYTF TGCAGTGCTAGAGGAGGGAATGGCTACACCTTC
TRBJ2-1 TRBD2 . TRBV11-2 CASSLTASGNNEQFF TGTGCCAGCAGCTTAACGGCTAGCGGAAACAATGAGCAGTTCTTC
TRBJ1-2 TRBD1 . TRBV5-8 CASSQTGAYYGYTF TGTGCCAGCAGCCAAACAGGGGCCTACTATGGCTACACCTTC
TRBJ2-5 . . TRBV5-8 CASSLEGRETQYF TGTGCCAGCAGCTTGGAAGGGAGGGAGACCCAGTACTTC
TRBJ1-2 . few TRBV28 CASSLKAGANYGYTF TGTGCCAGCAGTTTAAAAGCCGGGGCTAACTATGGCTACACCTTC
TRBJ2-3 . . TRBV7-9 CASSFASADTQYF TGTGCCAGCAGCTTTGCGAGCGCAGATACGCAGTATTTT
TRBJ1-5 . . TRBV24-1 CATARNYNQPQHF TGTGCCACGGCACGGAACTACAATCAGCCCCAGCATTTT
TRBJ1-5 . . TRBV4-1 CASSQGGPMRQPQHF TGCGCCAGCAGCCAAGGCGGGCCCATGAGACAGCCCCAGCATTTT
TRBJ2-7 . . TRBV9 CASSVDSYSYEQYF TGTGCCAGCAGCGTAGACAGTTACTCCTACGAGCAGTACTTC
TRBJ2-3 . . TRBV11-3 CASSKTAKFTDTQYF TGTGCCAGCAGCAAGACAGCGAAATTCACAGATACGCAGTATTTT
TRBJ2-3 TRBD2 . TRBV2 CASSEMWRGDADTQYF TGTGCCAGCAGTGAAATGTGGCGGGGGGACGCCGATACGCAGTATTTT
TRBJ2-5 . . TRBV7-9 CASSQREGEETQYF TGTGCCAGCAGCCAGAGAGAGGGGGAAGAGACCCAGTACTTC
TRBJ1-2 . . TRBV28 CASSSPGQGNGYTF TGTGCCAGCAGTTCCCCAGGGCAGGGGAATGGCTACACCTTC
TRBJ2-5 . once TRBV7-2 CASSLAGGGMETQYF TGTGCCAGCAGCTTAGCTGGTGGGGGCATGGAGACCCAGTACTTC
TRBJ2-1 TRBD1 . TRBV7-9 CASSPTGSSSYNEQFF TGTGCCAGCAGCCCGACAGGGTCTAGCTCCTACAATGAGCAGTTCTTC
TRBJ1-3 TRBD1 . TRBV5-1 CASSSGQGLGNTIYF TGCGCCAGCAGCTCAGGACAGGGGCTTGGAAACACCATATATTTT
TRBJ1-2 . . TRBV7-8 CASSFDRTYGYTF TGTGCCAGCAGCTTCGACAGGACCTATGGCTACACCTTC
TRBJ2-7 TRBD1 . TRBV19 CASSIGPSRGPVACEQYF TGTGCCAGTAGTATAGGCCCCTCCAGGGGGCCGGTTGCTTGCGAGCAGTACTTC
TRBJ2-7 TRBD1 . TRBV7-9 CASSLVHPQGAEEQYF TGTGCCAGCAGCTTAGTTCACCCACAGGGGGCGGAAGAGCAGTACTTC
TRBJ1-1 . . TRBV9 CASSALGVPNTEAFF TGTGCCAGCAGCGCCCTCGGGGTCCCGAACACTGAAGCTTTCTTT
TRBJ2-5 . . TRBV19 CASSIVTWETQYF TGTGCCAGTAGTATCGTGACTTGGGAGACCCAGTACTTC
TRBJ1-4 . once TRBV5-1 CASSLDRMATNEKLFF TGCGCCAGCAGCCTTGACAGGATGGCAACTAATGAAAAACTGTTTTTT
TRBJ1-6 . . TRBV5-1 CASSLDRSNSPLHF TGCGCCAGCAGCTTGGACAGGTCTAATTCACCCCTCCACTTT
TRBJ2-1 TRBD1 . TRBV14 CASSVRTGSIYNEQFF TGTGCCAGCAGCGTTCGGACAGGGAGTATCTACAATGAGCAGTTCTTC
TRBJ1-1 . . TRBV7-2 CASSLVQNTEAFF TGTGCCAGCAGCTTAGTCCAGAACACTGAAGCTTTCTTT
TRBJ2-1 TRBD2 . TRBV19 CASLPRGSGDLGSYNEQFF TGTGCCAGTCTCCCGCGTGGGAGCGGGGACCTGGGATCCTACAATGAGCAGTTCTTC
TRBJ1-6 TRBD1 . TRBV30 CAWTTGVGSPLHF TGTGCCTGGACGACAGGGGTGGGTTCACCCCTCCACTTT
TRBJ2-7 TRBD2 . TRBV7-8 CASSLMASGGVPSYEQYF TGTGCCAGCAGCTTAATGGCTAGCGGGGGGGTCCCCTCCTACGAGCAGTACTTC
TRBJ2-3 . . TRBV28 CASGGDTQYF TGTGCCAGCGGCGGAGATACGCAGTATTTT
TRBJ1-3 TRBD1 . TRBV28 CASSLGTGVGNTIYF TGTGCCAGCAGTTTGGGGACAGGGGTTGGAAACACCATATATTTT